This TCR beta chain was sequenced in a study of blood T cell repertoires in COVID-19. Study-wide context: The origin of the acute and convalescent COVID-19 samples was the United States, Italy and Spain. T cells, B-cell-depleted T cells, or PBMCs supplied cDNA or gDNA.

Trimming cost V 0 bases and J 3 bases, with 21 bases left between them. The CDR3 length is 19 residues. Germline CDR1 SGHRS, CDR2 YFSETQ. Original handling: Estimated nucleated cell counts came from reference gene primer amplification. Assay used: immunoSEQ multiplex PCR; TCRdb lists only in-frame clones, some missing. The DNA was the basis for D and trimming; V, J and clone size are from that table. The sample holds some 70,000 clones; about 80% are singletons and the top ten take under 6%. The genes are TRBV5-1 and TRBJ1-4; D ambiguous. The clonotype comes from a woman aged 55-70 years with acute or convalescent COVID-19. The sequencing sample was made of peripheral blood. The CDR3 nucleotides read TGCGCCAGCAGCTTGGGGGCGACGGCCCTCAGCTCGTCTAATGAAAAACTGTTTTTT. Amino acid sequence: CASSLGATALSSSNEKLFF.